The entry below gives a single TCR beta chain sequence along with its context. The CDR3 loop spans 16 amino acids. Losses at the gene ends were 1 base for V and 9 bases for J; bases not matched to a gene: 9. The V gene's germline CDR1 is SGHVS and CDR2 FQNEAQ. This sample is drawn from a study of blood T cell repertoires in COVID-19. TCRdb keeps only in-frame clones here, not all; method: immunoSEQ multiplex PCR. The sample includes roughly 190,000 clones, roughly four fifths seen only once; the top ten take approximately 10%. Sequencing was performed on PBMCs or T cells enriched from blood (not recorded which). The rearrangement uses TRBV7-8 and TRBJ2-1; TRBD2 agrees at 10 bases. This receptor was obtained from a man aged 40-49 years who had recovered from COVID-19. The DNA for the CDR3 is TGTGCCAGCAGCTTAGGTCGTCTAGCGGGAGTGGGTGAGCAGTTCTTC. Amino acid sequence: CASSLGRLAGVGEQFF.